The 15 T cell receptor beta chains in this list originate from one sample, sequenced in a study of blood T cell repertoires in COVID-19. Produced via immunoSEQ multiplex PCR; TCRdb's table is partial and in-frame only. The sample holds some 340,000 clones, about 87% seen once. The sequenced material came from PBMCs or T cells enriched from blood (not recorded which). Receptors originate from a woman younger than 45 who had recovered from COVID-19.

CDR3 region: CASSPLTGQPMNTEAFF. The DNA of the CDR3 is TGCGCCAGCAGTCCACTCACGGGACAGCCAATGAACACTGAAGCTTTCTTT. The J gene is TRBJ1-1, the V gene TRBV5-1; 7 bases are shared with TRBD1. The CDR3 is 17 residues long. CDR1 and CDR2 (germline): SGHRS, YFSETQ. After removal of 5 bases from V and 0 bases from J, the junction contained 13 bases not matched to a gene.

The V gene is TRBV5-1, the J gene TRBJ2-6; TRBD1 aligns across 7 bases. Per the germline V gene, CDR1 is SGHRS and CDR2 is YFSETQ. The junction had 7 bases not matched to a gene; V was cut back by 1 base and J by 0 bases. The CDR3 loop spans 18 amino acids. CDR3 sequence reads: CASSLTGQADSGANVLTF. CDR3 DNA sequence: TGCGCCAGCAGCTTGACCGGACAGGCCGACTCTGGGGCCAACGTCCTGACTTTC.

The chain recombines TRBV5-1 with TRBJ2-7; 8 bases line up with TRBD1. CDR3 length equals 15 residues. CDR1 SGHRS and CDR2 YFSETQ come from the germline V gene. V trimming: 4 bases; J trimming: 0 bases; junction bases outside the gene matches: 6. CDR3 nucleotide sequence: TGCGCCAGCAGCCAAGGACAGGGCCGCTCCTACGAGCAGTACTTC. As protein: CASSQGQGRSYEQYF. Based on the CDR3 plus reference TRBV5-1 and TRBJ2-7, the full variable domain is KAGVTQTPRYLIKTRGQQVTLSCSPISGHRSVSWYQQTPGQGLQFLFEYFSETQRNKGNFPGRFSGRQFSNSRSEMNVSTLELGDSALYLCASSQGQGRSYEQYFGPGTRLTVT.

The gene calls are TRBV7-3 and TRBJ2-6; TRBD1 aligns across 7 bases. The CDR3 is made up of 15 amino acids. Losses at the gene ends were 5 bases for V and 0 bases for J; bases not matched to a gene: 1. Germline-derived CDR1 and CDR2 are SGHTA and FQGTGA. The chain's CDR3 is CASSRDSSGANVLTF. CDR3 in DNA: TGTGCCAGCAGCCGGGACAGCTCTGGGGCCAACGTCCTGACTTTC.

The chain has TRBV5-1 and TRBJ1-4, with D perhaps matching TRBD1 (5 bases). Trimming removed 2 bases at V and 11 bases at J, with 13 bases between. From germline, CDR1 is SGHRS and CDR2 YFSETQ. The CDR3 totals 13 residues. In DNA, the CDR3 is TGCGCCAGCAGCTTCCAGGGCAGCGGGAAACTGTTTTTT. Protein product: CASSFQGSGKLFF. The variable domain in full, with the rest retrieved from reference TRBV5-1 and TRBJ1-4, is KAGVTQTPRYLIKTRGQQVTLSCSPISGHRSVSWYQQTPGQGLQFLFEYFSETQRNKGNFPGRFSGRQFSNSRSEMNVSTLELGDSALYLCASSFQGSGKLFFGSGTQLSVL.

V is TRBV10-3 and J is TRBJ1-1, with 9 bases fitting TRBD1. V shed 5 bases, J shed 4 bases, and the junction held 5 bases outside the gene matches. Germline CDR1 reads ENHRY; CDR2 reads SYGVKD. The CDR3 loop spans 14 amino acids. The CDR3 DNA is TGTGCCATCAGTCCGGGACAGGGAGGCACTGAAGCTTTCTTT. Its translation: CAISPGQGGTEAFF.

The chain combines TRBV29-1 with TRBJ2-7; 8 bases map to TRBD1. The CDR3 is made up of 13 amino acids. J lost 3 bases, V lost 4 bases, and 5 bases had no gene match. Germline V lookup: CDR1 SQVTM, CDR2 ANQGSEA. The CDR3 sequence: CSVVGTGHYEQYF. The DNA for the CDR3 is TGCAGCGTTGTCGGGACAGGTCACTACGAGCAGTACTTC.

This chain uses TRBV7-2 with TRBJ1-2; TRBD1 matches 8 bases. V shed 1 base and J 9 bases; nucleotides not matched to a gene: 10. The germline V gene encodes CDR1 SGHTA and CDR2 FQGNSA. The CDR3 contains 15 residues. The CDR3 DNA is TGTGCCAGCAGCTTAGGGGCAGGGGGCGCTGGGAGCTACACCTTC. Protein product: CASSLGAGGAGSYTF.

The V gene is TRBV7-3, the J gene TRBJ1-1; D is uncertain. V was shortened by 1 base and J by 1 base, with 4 bases between the two germline ends. This CDR3 contains 13 residues. The germline CDR1 and CDR2 sequences are SGHTA and FQGTGA. The CDR3 loop is CASSLSRNTEAFF. The CDR3 region has the DNA TGTGCCAGCAGCTTAAGTAGGAACACTGAAGCTTTCTTT.

This rearrangement joins TRBV6-2 or TRBV6-3 to TRBJ2-5; D possibly corresponds to TRBD1 (6 bases). The CDR3 has 13 residues. V shed 6 bases and J shed 2 bases, with 10 bases lying between them. CDR1 and CDR2 from the germline V gene are MNHEY and SVGEGT. DNA of the CDR3: TGTGCCAGCAGCTGGACAGCTCAAGAGACCCAGTACTTC. This translates into CASSWTAQETQYF.

This clone was seen just once. This sequence joins TRBV29-1 and TRBJ1-2; D gene unclear. Germline assignment: CDR1 SQVTM and CDR2 ANQGSEA. V was cut by 2 bases and J by 0 bases, with 4 bases left in between. This CDR3 comprises 12 residues. The CDR3 protein is CSVEQTNYGYTF. The CDR3 region has the DNA TGCAGCGTTGAACAGACTAACTATGGCTACACCTTC.

This chain connects TRBV5-6 to TRBJ2-5; tentatively, D is TRBD2 (6 bases). Germline CDR1 and CDR2: SGHDT and YYEEEE. The V end was cut by 3 bases, the J end by 5 bases, with 14 bases between. The length of the CDR3 is 14 residues. The DNA of the CDR3 is TGTGCCAGCAGCTCGGGACTCAGAGGGGAGACCCAGTACTTC. It is translated as CASSSGLRGETQYF.

The table lists this clone with a count of one. In DNA, the CDR3 is TGTGCCACCAGCAGAGATCGGGCAGGGGGAAGAGGTGGCTACACCTTC. Translation gives CATSRDRAGGRGGYTF. The chain combines TRBV15 with TRBJ1-2; TRBD1 aligns across 7 bases. The CDR3 spans 16 residues. V shed 0 bases, J shed 7 bases, and the junction held 11 bases outside the gene matches. Germline CDR1 and CDR2: LNHNV and YYDKDF (reference sequence).

The sample holds a few counts of this clone. The chain is built from TRBV12-3 or TRBV12-4 and TRBJ1-2, with 7 bases that match TRBD1. V lost 3 bases to trimming and J lost 4 bases; unmatched junction nucleotides: 2. The CDR3 contains 13 residues. For the CDR3, the DNA is TGTGCCAGCAGTTTTCAGGGGGGCTATGGCTACACCTTC. It translates to CASSFQGGYGYTF.

The chain is built from TRBV4-2 and TRBJ2-1; TRBD1 aligns across 7 bases. The CDR3 is 16 amino acids. The germline V gene encodes CDR1 LGHNA and CDR2 YNFKEQ. The trim removed 3 bases at V and 6 bases at J, leaving 11 bases unmatched. Here the CDR3 reads CASSQPGQTYGNEQFF. The CDR3 DNA sequence: TGTGCCAGCAGCCAGCCGGGACAGACCTACGGCAATGAGCAGTTCTTC.